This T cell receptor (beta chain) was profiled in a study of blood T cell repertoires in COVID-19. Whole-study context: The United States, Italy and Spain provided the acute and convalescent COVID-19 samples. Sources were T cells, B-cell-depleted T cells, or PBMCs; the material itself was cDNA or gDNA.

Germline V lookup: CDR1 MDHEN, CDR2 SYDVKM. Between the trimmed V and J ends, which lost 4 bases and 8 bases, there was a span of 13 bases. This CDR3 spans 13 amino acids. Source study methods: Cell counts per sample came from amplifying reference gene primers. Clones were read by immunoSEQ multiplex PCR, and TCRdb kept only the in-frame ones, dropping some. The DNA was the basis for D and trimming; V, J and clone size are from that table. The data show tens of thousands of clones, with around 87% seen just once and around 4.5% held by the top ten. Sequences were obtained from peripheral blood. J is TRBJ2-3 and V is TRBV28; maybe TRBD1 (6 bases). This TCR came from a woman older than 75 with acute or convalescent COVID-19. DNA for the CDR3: TGTGCCAGCAGTTCAGGACAGCGAGGTACGCAGTATTTT. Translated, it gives CASSSGQRGTQYF.